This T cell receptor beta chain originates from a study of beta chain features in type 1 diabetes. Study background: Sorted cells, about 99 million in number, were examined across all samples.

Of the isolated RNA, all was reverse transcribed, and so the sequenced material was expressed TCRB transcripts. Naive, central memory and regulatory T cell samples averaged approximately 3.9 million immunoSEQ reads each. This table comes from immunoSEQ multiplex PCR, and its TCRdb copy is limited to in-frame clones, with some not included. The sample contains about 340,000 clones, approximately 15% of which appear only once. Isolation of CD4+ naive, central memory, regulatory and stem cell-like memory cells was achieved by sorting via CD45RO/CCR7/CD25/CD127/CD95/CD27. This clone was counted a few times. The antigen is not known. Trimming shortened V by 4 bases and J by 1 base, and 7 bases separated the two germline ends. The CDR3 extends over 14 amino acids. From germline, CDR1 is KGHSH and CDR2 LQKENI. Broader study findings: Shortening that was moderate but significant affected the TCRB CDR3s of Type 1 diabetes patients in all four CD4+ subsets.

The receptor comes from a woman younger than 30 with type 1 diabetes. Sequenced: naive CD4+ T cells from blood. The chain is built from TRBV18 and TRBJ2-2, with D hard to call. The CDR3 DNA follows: TGTGCCAGCTCACTACTACGGAACACCGGGGAGCTGTTTTTT. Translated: CASSLLRNTGELFF. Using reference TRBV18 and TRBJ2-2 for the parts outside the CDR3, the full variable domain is NAGVMQNPRHLVRRRGQEARLRCSPMKGHSHVYWYRQLPEEGLKFMVYLQKENIIDESGMPKERFSAEFPKEGPSILRIQQVVRGDSAAYFCASSLLRNTGELFFGEGSRLTVL.